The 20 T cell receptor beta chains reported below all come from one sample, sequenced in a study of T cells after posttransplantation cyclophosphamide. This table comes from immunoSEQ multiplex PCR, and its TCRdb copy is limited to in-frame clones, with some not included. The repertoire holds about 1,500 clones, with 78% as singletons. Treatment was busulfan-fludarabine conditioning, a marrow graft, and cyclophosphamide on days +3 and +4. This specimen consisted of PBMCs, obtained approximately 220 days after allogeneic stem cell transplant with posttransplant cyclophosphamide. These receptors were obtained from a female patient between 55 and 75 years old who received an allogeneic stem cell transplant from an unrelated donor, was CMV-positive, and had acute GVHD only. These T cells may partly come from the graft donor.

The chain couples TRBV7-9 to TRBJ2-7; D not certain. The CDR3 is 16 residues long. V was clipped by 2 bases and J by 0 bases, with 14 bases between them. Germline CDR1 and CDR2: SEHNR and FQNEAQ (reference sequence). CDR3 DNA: TGTGCCAGCAGCTTAAGTGGAGCCTCCAGCTCCTACGAGCAGTACTTC. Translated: CASSLSGASSSYEQYF.

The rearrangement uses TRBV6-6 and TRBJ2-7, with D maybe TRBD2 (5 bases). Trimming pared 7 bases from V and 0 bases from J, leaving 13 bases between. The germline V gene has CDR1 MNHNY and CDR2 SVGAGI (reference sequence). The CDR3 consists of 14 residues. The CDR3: CASISGGLSYEQYF. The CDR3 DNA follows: TGTGCCAGCATCAGCGGCGGACTCTCCTACGAGCAGTACTTC.

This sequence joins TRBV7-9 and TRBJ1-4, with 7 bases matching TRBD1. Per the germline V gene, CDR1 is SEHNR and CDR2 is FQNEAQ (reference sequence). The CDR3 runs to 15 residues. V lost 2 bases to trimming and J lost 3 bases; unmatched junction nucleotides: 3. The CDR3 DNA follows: TGTGCCAGCAGCTTAAACAGGGGACCTAATGAAAAACTGTTTTTT. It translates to CASSLNRGPNEKLFF.

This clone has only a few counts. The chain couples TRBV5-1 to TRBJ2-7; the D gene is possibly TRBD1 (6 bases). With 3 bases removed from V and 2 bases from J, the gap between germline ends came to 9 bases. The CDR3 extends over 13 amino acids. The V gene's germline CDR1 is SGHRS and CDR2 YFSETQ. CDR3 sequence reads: CASSWDKAYEQYF. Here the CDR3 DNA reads TGCGCCAGCAGCTGGGACAAGGCCTACGAGCAGTACTTC.

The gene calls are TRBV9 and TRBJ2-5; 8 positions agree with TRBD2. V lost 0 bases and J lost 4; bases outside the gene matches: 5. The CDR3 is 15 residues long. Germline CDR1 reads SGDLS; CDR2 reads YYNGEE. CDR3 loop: CASSVDPGGAETQYF. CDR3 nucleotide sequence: TGTGCCAGCAGCGTAGACCCGGGGGGGGCAGAGACCCAGTACTTC. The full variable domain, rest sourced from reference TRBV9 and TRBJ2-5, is DSGVTQTPKHLITATGQRVTLRCSPRSGDLSVYWYQQSLDQGLQFLIQYYNGEERAKGNILERFSAQQFPDLHSELNLSSLELGDSALYFCASSVDPGGAETQYFGPGTRLLVL.

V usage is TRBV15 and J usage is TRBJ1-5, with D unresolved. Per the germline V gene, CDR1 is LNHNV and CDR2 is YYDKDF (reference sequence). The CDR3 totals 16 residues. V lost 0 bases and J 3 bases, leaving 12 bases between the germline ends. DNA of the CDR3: TGTGCCACCAGCAGAGATCTCGGGAGCCCCAATCAGCCCCAGCATTTT. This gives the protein CATSRDLGSPNQPQHF.

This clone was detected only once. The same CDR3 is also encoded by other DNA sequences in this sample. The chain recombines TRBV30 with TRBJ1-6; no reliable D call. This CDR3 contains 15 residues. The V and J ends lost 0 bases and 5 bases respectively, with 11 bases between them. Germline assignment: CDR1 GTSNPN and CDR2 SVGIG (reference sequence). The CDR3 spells CAWSVAGRHNSPLHF. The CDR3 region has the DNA TGTGCCTGGAGTGTAGCAGGAAGGCATAATTCACCCCTCCACTTT.

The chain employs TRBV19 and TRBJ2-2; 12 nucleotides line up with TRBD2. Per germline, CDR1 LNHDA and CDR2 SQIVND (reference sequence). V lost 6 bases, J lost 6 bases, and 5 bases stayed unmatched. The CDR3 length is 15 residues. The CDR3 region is CASSLTSGRSGELFF. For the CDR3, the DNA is TGTGCCAGTAGCCTTACTAGCGGGAGGTCCGGGGAGCTGTTTTTT. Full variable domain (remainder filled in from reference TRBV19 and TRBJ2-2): DGGITQSPKYLFRKEGQNVTLSCEQNLNHDAMYWYRQDPGQGLRLIYYSQIVNDFQKGDIAEGYSVSREKKESFPLTVTSAQKNPTAFYLCASSLTSGRSGELFFGEGSRLTVL.

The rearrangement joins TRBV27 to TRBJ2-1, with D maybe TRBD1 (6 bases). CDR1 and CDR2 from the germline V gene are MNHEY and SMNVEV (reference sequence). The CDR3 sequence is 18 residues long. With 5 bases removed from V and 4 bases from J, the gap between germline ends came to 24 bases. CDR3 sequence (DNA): TGTGCCAGCAGTCAAGGTAGGACGAGGGGGTTGCCGTACAATGAGCAGTTCTTC. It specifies CASSQGRTRGLPYNEQFF.

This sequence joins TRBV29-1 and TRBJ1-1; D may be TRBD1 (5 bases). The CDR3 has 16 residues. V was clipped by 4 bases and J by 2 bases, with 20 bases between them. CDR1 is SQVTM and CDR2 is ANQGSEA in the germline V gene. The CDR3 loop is CSVASFQGAGNTEAFF. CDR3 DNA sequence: TGCAGCGTTGCTTCCTTCCAAGGGGCAGGAAACACTGAAGCTTTCTTT.

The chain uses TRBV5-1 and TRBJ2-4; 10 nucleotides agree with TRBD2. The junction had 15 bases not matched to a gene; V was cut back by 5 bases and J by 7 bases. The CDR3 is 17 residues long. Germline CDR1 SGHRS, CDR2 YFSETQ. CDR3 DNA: TGCGCCAGCAGTCCGCTCGGAGCGGGGGGGCCGAAGAACATTCAGTACTTC. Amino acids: CASSPLGAGGPKNIQYF.

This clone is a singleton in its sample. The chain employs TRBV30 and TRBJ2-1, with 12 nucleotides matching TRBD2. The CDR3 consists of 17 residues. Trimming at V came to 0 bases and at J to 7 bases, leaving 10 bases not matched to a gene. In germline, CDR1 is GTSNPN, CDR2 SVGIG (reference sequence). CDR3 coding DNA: TGTGCCTGGAGTGTGACGATACTAGCGGGAGGTGGAAATGAGCAGTTCTTC. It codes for CAWSVTILAGGGNEQFF.

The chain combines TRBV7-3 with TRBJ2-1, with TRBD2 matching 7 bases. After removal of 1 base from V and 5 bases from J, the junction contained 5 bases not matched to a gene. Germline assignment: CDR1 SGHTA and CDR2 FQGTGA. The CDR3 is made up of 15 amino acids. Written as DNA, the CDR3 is TGTGCCAGCAGCTTAAGAGCTAGCGGAAACAATGAGCAGTTCTTC. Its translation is CASSLRASGNNEQFF.

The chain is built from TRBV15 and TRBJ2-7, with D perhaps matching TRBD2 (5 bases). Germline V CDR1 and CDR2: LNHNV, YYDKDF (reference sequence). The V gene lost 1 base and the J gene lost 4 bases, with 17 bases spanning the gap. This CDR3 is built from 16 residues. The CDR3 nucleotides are TGTGCCACCAGCAGAGCCTATCCGGGAATAGGATACGAGCAGTACTTC. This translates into CATSRAYPGIGYEQYF.

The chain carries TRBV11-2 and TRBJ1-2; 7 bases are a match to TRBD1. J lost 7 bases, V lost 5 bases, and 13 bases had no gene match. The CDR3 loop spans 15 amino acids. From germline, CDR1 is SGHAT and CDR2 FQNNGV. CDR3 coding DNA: TGTGCCAGCAGCCCAACGACAGGGTGGTTGCCTGGCTACACCTTC. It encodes CASSPTTGWLPGYTF.

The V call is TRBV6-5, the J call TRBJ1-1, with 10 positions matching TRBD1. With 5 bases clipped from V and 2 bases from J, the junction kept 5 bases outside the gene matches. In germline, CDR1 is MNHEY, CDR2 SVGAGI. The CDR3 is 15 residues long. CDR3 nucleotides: TGTGCCAGCAGTCCGGACAGGGGGGGTAACACTGAAGCTTTCTTT. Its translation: CASSPDRGGNTEAFF.

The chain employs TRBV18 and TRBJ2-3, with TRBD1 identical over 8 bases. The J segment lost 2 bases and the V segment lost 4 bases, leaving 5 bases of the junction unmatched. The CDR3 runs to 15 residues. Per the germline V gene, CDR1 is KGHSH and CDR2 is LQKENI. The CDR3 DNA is TGTGCCAGCTCACACCGGGACAGGCACACAGATACGCAGTATTTT. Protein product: CASSHRDRHTDTQYF.

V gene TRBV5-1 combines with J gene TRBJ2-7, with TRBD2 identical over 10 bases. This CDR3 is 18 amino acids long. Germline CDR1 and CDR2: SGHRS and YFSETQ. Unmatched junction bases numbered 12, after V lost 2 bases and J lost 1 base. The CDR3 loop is CASSLGPLGLANSYEQYF. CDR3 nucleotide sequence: TGCGCCAGCAGCTTAGGACCGTTGGGACTAGCGAATTCCTACGAGCAGTACTTC.

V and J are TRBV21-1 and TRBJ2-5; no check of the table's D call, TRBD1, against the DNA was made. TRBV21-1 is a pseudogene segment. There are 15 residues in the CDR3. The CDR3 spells CASSKGQGPGETQYF. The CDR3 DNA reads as TGTGCCAGCAGCAAAGGACAGGGTCCGGGAGAGACCCAGTACTTC.

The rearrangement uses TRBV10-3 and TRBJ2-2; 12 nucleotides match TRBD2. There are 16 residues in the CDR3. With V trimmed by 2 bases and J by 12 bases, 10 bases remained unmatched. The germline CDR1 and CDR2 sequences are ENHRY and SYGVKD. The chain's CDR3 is CAISEDQRLAGGKLFF. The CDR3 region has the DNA TGTGCCATCAGTGAGGATCAGCGGCTAGCGGGAGGGAAGCTGTTTTTT.